This passage covers 28 T cell receptor beta chains from one sample sequenced in a study of T cells in tuberculosis. The assay was immunoSEQ multiplex PCR, and TCRdb's table has in-frame clones only and misses some. The table records some 90,000 clones, just over 90% of them present only once. Thawed, overnight-rested PBMC were stained with GMM-loaded CD1B tetramer, viability dye and anti-CD3, then sorted. CD1B tetramers were loaded with Rhodococcus equi-derived C32 glucose monomycolate. The sequencing input was CD1b-GMM tetramer-negative cells sorted from PBMCs. The receptors were sampled from an adult woman with latent tuberculosis.

The chain employs TRBV19 and TRBJ1-1; 7 bases match TRBD1. With V trimmed by 7 bases and J by 1 base, 9 bases remained unmatched. The CDR3 runs to 15 residues. Germline V gene lookup returns CDR1 LNHDA and CDR2 SQIVND (reference sequence). CDR3 coding DNA: TGTGCCAGTAACCGACAGGGAAGAGGGAACACTGAAGCTTTCTTT. The encoded protein is CASNRQGRGNTEAFF.

This chain joins TRBV5-4 and TRBJ2-3; 7 bases agree with TRBD1. Germline V gene data show CDR1 as SGHNT and CDR2 as YYREEE (reference sequence). The CDR3 spans 15 residues. V lost 4 bases to trimming and J lost 3 bases; unmatched junction nucleotides: 8. CDR3 sequence: CASSLTGVRTDTQYF. CDR3 bases: TGTGCCAGCAGCCTAACAGGGGTTAGAACAGATACGCAGTATTTT.

In its sample, this clone was seen once. The chain uses TRBV7-2 and TRBJ2-5; TRBD2 is a possible D gene (5 bases). Trimming took off 1 base at V and 2 bases at J, with 11 bases between the two ends. The CDR3 loop spans 15 amino acids. Germline V CDR1 and CDR2: SGHTA, FQGNSA. CDR3 sequence (DNA): TGTGCCAGCAGCTTAGACCCCGGGGTACAAGAGACCCAGTACTTC. Amino acid sequence: CASSLDPGVQETQYF.

The chain has TRBV6-1 and TRBJ2-5; 8 positions agree with TRBD2. The length of the CDR3 is 14 residues. Germline CDR1 is MNHNS and CDR2 is SASEGT. J gave up 9 bases and V 1 base, and 7 bases lay outside the gene matches. The CDR3 sequence: CASSEGGGTLPQYF. CDR3 in DNA: TGTGCCAGCAGTGAAGGCGGGGGGACGTTACCCCAGTACTTC.

This sequence joins TRBV5-6 and TRBJ2-1; 14 bases map to TRBD2. Germline lookup yields CDR1 SGHDT and CDR2 YYEEEE. The CDR3 is made up of 19 amino acids. J gave up 2 bases and V 4 bases, and 11 bases lay outside the gene matches. CDR3: CASSNRGLAGATTYNEQFF. CDR3 DNA sequence: TGTGCCAGCAGCAATAGGGGACTAGCGGGGGCCACAACCTACAATGAGCAGTTCTTC.

The chain recombines TRBV19 with TRBJ1-3; 7 nucleotides line up with TRBD1. V dropped 5 bases and J dropped 4; count of bases not matched to a gene: 8. CDR3 length: 15 residues. Germline CDR1 and CDR2: LNHDA and SQIVND (reference sequence). CDR3 region: CASSPGTASGNTIYF. As DNA, the CDR3 is TGTGCCAGTAGTCCGGGGACAGCATCGGGAAACACCATATATTTT.

The J gene is TRBJ2-3, the V gene TRBV4-3; 9 bases line up with TRBD2. J was trimmed by 4 bases and V by 0 bases; bases with no gene match: 11. Germline CDR1 LGHNA, CDR2 YSLEER. CDR3 length: 18 residues. Written as DNA, the CDR3 is TGCGCCAGCAGCCAAGATGCCGCCGGCGGGGGGGCCGCAGATACGCAGTATTTT. Encoded protein: CASSQDAAGGGAADTQYF.

This clone has a handful of counts. The chain links TRBV5-1 to TRBJ2-5; a possible D gene is TRBD2 (6 bases). Trimming left V 1 base short and J 1 base short, with 11 bases between. This CDR3 has 15 amino acids. Germline V gene sequence: CDR1 SGHRS, CDR2 YFSETQ. CDR3 protein: CASSLRASVQETQYF. CDR3 coding DNA: TGCGCCAGCAGCTTGAGGGCTAGCGTCCAAGAGACCCAGTACTTC.

The chain recombines TRBV5-4 with TRBJ2-7; 12 nucleotides match TRBD1. The CDR3 is made up of 20 amino acids. Unmatched junction bases numbered 22, after V lost 4 bases and J lost 5 bases. From germline, CDR1 is SGHNT and CDR2 YYREEE (reference sequence). CDR3 loop: CASSPIKSIGMGQGADEQYF. The CDR3, as DNA: TGTGCCAGCAGCCCTATCAAGTCGATAGGCATGGGACAGGGGGCGGACGAGCAGTACTTC.

The chain recombines TRBV5-4 with TRBJ2-5; 8 bases line up with TRBD2. The tail of the sequence fits TRBJ2-7 better, so the J call may be wrong. In germline, CDR1 is SGHNT, CDR2 YYREEE (reference sequence). This CDR3 has 16 residues. This CDR3 is CASSVLIGSGVYEQYF. DNA of the CDR3: TGTGCCAGCAGCGTGCTCATTGGTAGCGGGGTATACGAGCAGTACTTC.

The chain combines TRBV19 with TRBJ1-6; possibly TRBD1 for D (5 bases). Trimming shortened V by 7 bases and J by 4 bases, and 14 bases separated the two germline ends. CDR1 is LNHDA, CDR2 SQIVND, per germline (reference sequence). CDR3 length: 15 amino acids. The CDR3 region is CASNVGGGYNSPLHF. Here the CDR3 DNA reads TGTGCCAGTAACGTTGGTGGGGGGTATAATTCACCCCTCCACTTT.

V and J are TRBV6-1 and TRBJ2-1; D unclear. CDR1 is MNHNS and CDR2 is SASEGT in the germline V gene. The CDR3 runs 15 residues. The V gene lost 5 bases and the J gene lost 0 bases, with 11 bases spanning the gap. The CDR3 sequence is CASSRDKFSYNEQFF. CDR3 bases: TGTGCCAGCAGTCGAGACAAGTTCTCCTACAATGAGCAGTTCTTC.

This sequence joins TRBV7-6 and TRBJ1-1; 8 nucleotides line up with TRBD1. In germline, CDR1 is SGHVS, CDR2 FNYEAQ. J gave up 5 bases and V 5 bases, and 10 bases lay outside the gene matches. There are 15 residues in the CDR3. CDR3 bases: TGTGCCAGCAGCGTGCGCCAGGGGGCGAGGACTGAAGCTTTCTTT. This codes for CASSVRQGARTEAFF.

This clone was seen a single time. The J gene is TRBJ1-4, the V gene TRBV5-5; D is possibly TRBD1 (6 bases). The germline gives CDR1 SGHKS, CDR2 YYEKEE (reference sequence). There are 15 residues in the CDR3. Trimming removed 0 bases at V and 7 bases at J, with 13 bases between. CDR3 amino acids: CASSLDPDRPEKLFF. The CDR3 nucleotides read TGTGCCAGCAGCTTGGATCCCGACAGGCCTGAAAAACTGTTTTTT.

The chain links TRBV7-6 to TRBJ2-7, with D perhaps TRBD2 (6 bases). The CDR3 has 16 amino acids. Germline V gene sequence: CDR1 SGHVS, CDR2 FNYEAQ. The V and J ends lost 1 base and 5 bases respectively, with 18 bases between them. This CDR3 is CASSLDAGTLPHEQYF. The CDR3 nucleotides are TGTGCCAGCAGCTTAGACGCGGGGACTCTGCCCCACGAGCAGTACTTC.

The chain is built from TRBV4-3 and TRBJ2-1; no reliable D call. The germline V gene encodes CDR1 LGHNA and CDR2 YSLEER. V was cut by 4 bases and J by 3 bases, with 10 bases left in between. This CDR3 contains 14 residues. CDR3 in amino acids: CASSLRALYNEQFF. The CDR3 DNA reads as TGCGCCAGCAGCCTACGAGCCCTCTACAATGAGCAGTTCTTC.

The V and J genes are TRBV6-1 and TRBJ2-7; TRBD1 is a possible D gene (6 bases). The V gene's germline CDR1 is MNHNS and CDR2 SASEGT. The germline V and J ends were trimmed by 6 bases and 3 bases, with 18 bases remaining between them. The length of the CDR3 is 15 residues. In DNA form, the CDR3 reads TGTGCCAGCAGCCCAGGGGTTCGGAAGGACTACGAGCAGTACTTC. Translating gives CASSPGVRKDYEQYF.

This chain joins TRBV2 and TRBJ2-1, with a weak D call TRBD2 (5 bases). This CDR3 comprises 13 residues. The germline CDR1 and CDR2 sequences are SNHLY and FYNNEI. V dropped 2 bases and J dropped 9 bases, with 11 bases sitting between them. The CDR3 DNA is TGTGCCAGCAGTGAAAGCCGGGGTGGTGAGCAGTTCTTC. Protein product: CASSESRGGEQFF.

The rearrangement joins TRBV6-1 to TRBJ2-5; the D is unclear. From germline, CDR1 is MNHNS and CDR2 SASEGT. The CDR3 totals 17 residues. The V end lost 2 bases, the J end lost 5 bases, and 21 bases lay between the germline ends. CDR3 nucleotides: TGTGCCAGCAGTGAATACTGGTCAGTTGCTAGTTCGGAGACCCAGTACTTC. Translation gives CASSEYWSVASSETQYF.

This clone showed up just once. V gene TRBV6-1 combines with J gene TRBJ2-1; possible D gene TRBD1, 6 bases. Trimming took off 1 base at V and 6 bases at J, with 10 bases between the two ends. CDR1 and CDR2 from the germline V gene are MNHNS and SASEGT. The CDR3 loop spans 14 amino acids. The chain's CDR3 is CASSEGMGANEQFF. CDR3 nucleotides: TGTGCCAGCAGTGAAGGTATGGGGGCCAATGAGCAGTTCTTC.

The V gene is TRBV6-1, the J gene TRBJ1-1; TRBD1 is a possible D gene (5 bases). The CDR3 sequence is 13 residues long. CDR1 MNHNS and CDR2 SASEGT come from the germline V gene. V dropped 7 bases and J dropped 4 bases, with 13 bases sitting between them. CDR3 amino acids: CASTGGVGTEAFF. CDR3 in DNA: TGTGCCAGCACCGGGGGGGTGGGCACTGAAGCTTTCTTT.

V gene TRBV10-1 combines with J gene TRBJ2-7; 13 bases fit TRBD2. The V gene's germline CDR1 is WNHNN and CDR2 SYGVQD (reference sequence). Trimming cost V 2 bases and J 3 bases; bases outside gene matches: 10. The CDR3 contains 18 residues. The CDR3 protein is CASSEGGARTSGGYEQYV. Here the CDR3 DNA reads TGCGCCAGCAGTGAGGGGGGGGCCAGGACTAGCGGGGGCTACGAGCAGTACGTC.

The chain is built from TRBV12-5 and TRBJ1-1, with a weak D call TRBD1 (6 bases). Germline lookup yields CDR1 LGHNT and CDR2 FRNRAP. CDR3 size: 16 residues. Deletions cut 6 bases from V and 2 bases from J, with 19 bases between. The CDR3 reads CASGSYRVVGNTEAFF. The CDR3 DNA sequence: TGTGCTAGTGGGTCCTACAGGGTAGTGGGCAACACTGAAGCTTTCTTT. The full variable domain, rest sourced from reference TRBV12-5 and TRBJ1-1, is DARVTQTPRHKVTEMGQEVTMRCQPILGHNTVFWYRQTMMQGLELLAYFRNRAPLDDSGMPKDRFSAEMPDATLATLKIQPSEPRDSAVYFCASGSYRVVGNTEAFFGQGTRLTVV.

The genes are TRBV7-9 and TRBJ2-3, with 8 nucleotides matching TRBD2. The V and J ends lost 7 bases and 11 bases, in that order; junction bases with no gene match: 11. The germline V gene has CDR1 SEHNR and CDR2 FQNEAQ (reference sequence). The CDR3 is 13 residues long. Here the CDR3 DNA reads TGTGCCAGCACCCTAGGTGGGCTAGCGGGGCAGTATTTT. This gives the protein CASTLGGLAGQYF.

This clone was picked up one time. The rearrangement joins TRBV4-1 to TRBJ1-4; 7 nucleotides agree with TRBD1. J gave up 5 bases and V 2 bases, and 5 bases lay outside the gene matches. The CDR3 runs 15 residues. Germline loops: CDR1 MGHRA, CDR2 YSYEKL. CDR3 nucleotide sequence: TGCGCCAGCAGCCAATTCCGGGACAGCAATGAAAAACTGTTTTTT. Protein: CASSQFRDSNEKLFF.

V gene TRBV30 combines with J gene TRBJ1-1; possible D gene TRBD1, 5 bases. CDR1 GTSNPN and CDR2 SVGIG come from the germline V gene (reference sequence). The CDR3 runs to 12 residues. With 0 bases removed from V and 3 bases from J, the gap between germline ends came to 5 bases. The CDR3 sequence is CAWSVGDTEAFF. As DNA, the CDR3 is TGTGCCTGGAGTGTAGGGGACACTGAAGCTTTCTTT.

The V gene is TRBV27, the J gene TRBJ1-5; a possible D gene is TRBD1 (6 bases). The CDR3 extends over 15 amino acids. Germline V gene sequence: CDR1 MNHEY, CDR2 SMNVEV (reference sequence). The V end lost 4 bases, the J end lost 1 base, and 11 bases lay between the germline ends. The CDR3 region has the DNA TGTGCCAGCAGTTCGGACAGCTTCAGCAATCAGCCCCAGCATTTT. Protein: CASSSDSFSNQPQHF.

V usage is TRBV2 and J usage is TRBJ1-1; D call uncertain. Germline V CDR1 and CDR2: SNHLY, FYNNEI. Trimming took 3 bases from V and 5 from J, leaving 4 bases between them. There are 11 residues in the CDR3. This CDR3 reads CASSESTEAFF. CDR3 in DNA: TGTGCCAGCAGTGAGAGTACTGAAGCTTTCTTT. The full variable domain, with the rest looked up from reference TRBV2 and TRBJ1-1, is EPEVTQTPSHQVTQMGQEVILRCVPISNHLYFYWYRQILGQKVEFLVSFYNNEISEKSEIFDDQFSVERPDGSNFTLKIRSTKLEDSAMYFCASSESTEAFFGQGTRLTVV.